Listed below are T cell receptor beta chains from one sample, sequenced in a study of shared clonotypes between healthy human individuals. Only in-frame clones appear in the TCRdb table, and some are missing; sequencing was by immunoSEQ multiplex PCR. This table holds a few hundred thousand clones, around 97% found once. The sample taken for sequencing was naive CD4+ T cells sorted from blood. These receptors all stem from a woman in her twenties or thirties in good health. The CDR3 runs from the conserved cysteine through the conserved F or W. Rows may omit the clone size; those that give it use once, few, many or a size class.

len	abundance	v_gene	CDR3aa
11	.	TRBV29-1	CSIGSTDTQYF
16	.	TRBV28	CASSLSGKSGANVLTF
13	.	TRBV19	CATSTGTNTEAFF
17	.	TRBV7-9	CASSLGWAESLLYGYTF
14	.	TRBV6-1	CASRQEPNTGELFF
15	.	TRBV6-5	CASSYSGASYNEQFF
15	.	TRBV2	CASSDKGAGVEKLFF
15	once	TRBV6-1	CASSLRTSGRDTQYF
14	.	TRBV28	CASKPGDSNQPQHF
14	.	TRBV2	CASSEVRASYEQYF
15	.	TRBV25-1	CASSEPGSGVREQYF
13	.	TRBV5-1	CASKEGSDTEAFF
15	.	TRBV28	CASTSGGPNTGELFF
15	.	TRBV5-1	CASSPGAGAGNTIYF
15	.	TRBV5-4	CASSSLTGAFYEQYF
14	.	TRBV5-1	CASSLVVTGNIQYF
15	.	TRBV19	CASSPGTSGKNEQFF
13	.	TRBV7-1	CASTRQGSYEQYF
13	.	TRBV2	CASSVRQDTEAFF
15	.	TRBV19	CASSASRVFDYEQYF
19	.	TRBV9	CASSDRTSGRALLIGEQFF
13	.	TRBV13	CASRPTGFHEQYF
15	.	TRBV5-1	CASSFLGGVAEKLFF
15	.	TRBV10-2	CASSESDRVGDTQYF
12	.	TRBV7-9	CASSMIQGEQYF
15	.	TRBV6-1	CASRRQGVRNQPQHF
15	.	TRBV30	CATDRGVVSGNTIYF
15	.	TRBV11-3	CASSLEGSSYNEQFF
14	once	TRBV7-9	CASQGISGANVLTF
13	.	TRBV10-3	CAISALGQYGYTF
17	.	TRBV5-6	CASSLGPRTHSGNTIYF
14	.	TRBV28	CASSTYQGIGELFF
14	.	TRBV14	CASSWDRVTDTQYF
15	.	TRBV15	CATSARSSGANVLTF
14	.	TRBV7-9	CASTNVGTNTEAFF
14	few	TRBV6-5	CASSRRDSNQPQHF
18	.	TRBV4-2	CASSQGTSGRVSYNEQFF
17	.	TRBV18	CASSPAGSPGTNEKLFF
15	.	TRBV7-9	CASSLTTSGRDTQYF
15	.	TRBV9	CASSVTSVVRDTQYF
14	once	TRBV29-1	CSVRLALITDTQYF
17	.	TRBV11-3	CASSLLGPGASTDTQYF
15	.	TRBV7-3	CASSQTSGGTDTQYF
13	.	TRBV11-2	CASSPPKSSEAFF
11	.	TRBV10-3	CAIGASYEQYF
14	.	TRBV28	CASSRDPWRETQYF
14	.	TRBV28	CASSRLAVLLEQFF
15	.	TRBV9	CASSVSAGQGNEQFF
14	.	TRBV28	CASSLAPTTDTQYF
13	.	TRBV9	CASSVKVFDTQYF